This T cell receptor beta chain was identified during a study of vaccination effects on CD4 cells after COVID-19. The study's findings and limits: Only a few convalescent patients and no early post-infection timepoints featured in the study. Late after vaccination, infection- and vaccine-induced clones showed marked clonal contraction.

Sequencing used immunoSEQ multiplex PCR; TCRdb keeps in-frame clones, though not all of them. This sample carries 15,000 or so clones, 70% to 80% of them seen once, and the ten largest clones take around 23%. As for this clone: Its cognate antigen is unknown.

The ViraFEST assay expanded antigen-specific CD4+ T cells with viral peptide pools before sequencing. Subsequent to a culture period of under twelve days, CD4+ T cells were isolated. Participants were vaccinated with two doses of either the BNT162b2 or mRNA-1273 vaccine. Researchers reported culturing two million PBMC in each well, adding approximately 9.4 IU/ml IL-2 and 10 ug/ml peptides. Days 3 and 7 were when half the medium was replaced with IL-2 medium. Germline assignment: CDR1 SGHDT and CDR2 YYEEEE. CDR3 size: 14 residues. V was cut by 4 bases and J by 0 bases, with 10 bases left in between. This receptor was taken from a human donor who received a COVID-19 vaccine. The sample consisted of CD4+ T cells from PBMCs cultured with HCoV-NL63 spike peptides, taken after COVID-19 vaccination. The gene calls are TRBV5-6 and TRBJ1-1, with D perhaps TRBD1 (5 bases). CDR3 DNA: TGTGCCAGCAGCCCCGGGACCGTGAACACTGAAGCTTTCTTT. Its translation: CASSPGTVNTEAFF. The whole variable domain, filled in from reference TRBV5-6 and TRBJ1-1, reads DAGVTQSPTHLIKTRGQQVTLRCSPKSGHDTVSWYQQALGQGPQFIFQYYEEEERQRGNFPDRFSGHQFPNYSSELNVNALLLGDSALYLCASSPGTVNTEAFFGQGTRLTVV.